This entry lists 29 T cell receptor beta chains sequenced from one sample in a study of beta chain features in type 1 diabetes. Of the isolated RNA, all was reverse transcribed, and so the sequenced material was expressed TCRB transcripts. The repertoire was sequenced with immunoSEQ multiplex PCR; TCRdb's copy has only in-frame clones and lacks some. The table includes about 620,000 clones, 15% to 18% detected once. Sequenced material: naive CD4+ T cells from blood. These receptors were obtained from a man aged 18 to 30 in good health.

The chain uses TRBV19 and TRBJ1-2, with TRBD1 matching over 11 bases. After removal of 1 base from V and 9 bases from J, the junction contained 4 bases not matched to a gene. The length of the CDR3 is 14 residues. Per the germline V gene, CDR1 is LNHDA and CDR2 is SQIVND (reference sequence). CDR3 residues: CASSIVRTGGRYTF. DNA of the CDR3: TGTGCCAGTAGTATAGTTCGGACAGGGGGCCGCTACACCTTC.

There are a few counts of this clone. The chain links TRBV28 to TRBJ2-1, with D perhaps matching TRBD2 (6 bases). Germline assignment: CDR1 MDHEN and CDR2 SYDVKM. This CDR3 comprises 16 residues. The V and J ends lost 6 bases and 1 base respectively, with 16 bases between them. In DNA form, the CDR3 reads TGTGCCAGCAGCTTAGGACCGCTAGCGTCCTACAATGAGCAGTTCTTC. Protein: CASSLGPLASYNEQFF.

The chain employs TRBV7-9 and TRBJ2-7; D may be TRBD1 (6 bases). CDR1 is SEHNR, CDR2 FQNEAQ, per germline (reference sequence). V lost 5 bases and J 2 bases, leaving 10 bases between the germline ends. CDR3 length: 13 amino acids. CDR3 DNA sequence: TGTGCCAGCAGCCGGGGACACCCCTACGAGCAGTACTTC. Translated, it gives CASSRGHPYEQYF. Together with reference TRBV7-9 and TRBJ2-7, the CDR3 gives the full variable domain: DTGVSQNPRHKITKRGQNVTFRCDPISEHNRLYWYRQTLGQGPEFLTYFQNEAQLEKSRLLSDRFSAERPKGSFSTLEIQRTEQGDSAMYLCASSRGHPYEQYFGPGTRLTVT.

As regards this clone: This sample also contains other DNA sequences that code for the same CDR3. V gene TRBV18 combines with J gene TRBJ2-5; 15 bases agree with TRBD2. The J segment lost 2 bases and the V segment lost 3 bases, leaving 4 bases of the junction unmatched. Per germline, CDR1 KGHSH and CDR2 LQKENI. The length of the CDR3 is 17 residues. The CDR3 spells CASSPWTSGRGQETQYF. In DNA form, the CDR3 reads TGTGCCAGCTCACCCTGGACTAGCGGGAGGGGTCAAGAGACCCAGTACTTC.

This clone was counted only a few times. Germline and junction disagree at one end, which may indicate a read error. This chain connects TRBV5-4 to TRBJ1-2; D unclear. Looked up from germline, CDR1 is SGHNT and CDR2 is YYREEE (reference sequence). The CDR3 is 16 residues long. The DNA of the CDR3 is TGCGCCAGCAGCCAAGACGTTCGACTTACTAAAGAGGGCTACACCTTC. It yields the protein CASSQDVRLTKEGYTF.

V and J are TRBV4-2 and TRBJ1-1, with a weak D call TRBD1 (5 bases). The CDR3 is 16 amino acids. Germline V gives CDR1 LGHNA, CDR2 YNFKEQ. The V and J ends lost 3 bases and 4 bases respectively, with 18 bases between them. CDR3 bases: TGTGCCAGCAGCCAGGGAGCGGGCAGGGACCCCACTGAAGCTTTCTTT. Translated: CASSQGAGRDPTEAFF.

This clone has a handful of counts. V and J are TRBV30 and TRBJ1-1; possible D gene TRBD1, 5 bases. The CDR3 extends over 14 amino acids. Germline V gene lookup returns CDR1 GTSNPN and CDR2 SVGIG (reference sequence). V was shortened by 2 bases and J by 1 base, with 11 bases between the two germline ends. In nucleotides, the CDR3 is TGTGCCTGGAGTCGACTTCAGGGGAACACTGAAGCTTTCTTT. As protein: CAWSRLQGNTEAFF.

This clone appeared a few times. The rearrangement uses TRBV28 and TRBJ2-1; 11 bases fit TRBD2. Germline trimming cut 6 bases from V and 8 bases from J; bases unmatched to any gene: 12. The CDR3 sequence is 16 residues long. Looked up from germline, CDR1 is MDHEN and CDR2 is SYDVKM. Here the CDR3 reads CASSLEVAGGPYEQFF. The CDR3 nucleotides read TGTGCCAGCAGCCTGGAGGTAGCGGGAGGGCCTTATGAGCAGTTCTTC. The entire variable domain, with the rest obtained from reference TRBV28 and TRBJ2-1, is as follows: DVKVTQSSRYLVKRTGEKVFLECVQDMDHENMFWYRQDPGLGLRLIYFSYDVKMKEKGDIPEGYSVSREKKERFSLILESASTNQTSMYLCASSLEVAGGPYEQFFGPGTRLTVL.

This clone was observed a handful of times. The V and J genes are TRBV19 and TRBJ1-2; D not certain. CDR1 is LNHDA, CDR2 SQIVND, per germline (reference sequence). This CDR3 has 17 residues. Trimming removed 7 bases at V and 4 bases at J, with 25 bases between. CDR3 sequence: CASTNSLREVRSYGYTF. The CDR3 coding sequence is TGTGCCAGTACCAACTCCTTGAGGGAAGTGCGGAGCTATGGCTACACCTTC.

In its sample, this clone was seen a few times. CDR3 in amino acids: CASSSYRDRGHTGELFF. CDR3 nucleotides: TGTGCCAGCAGCTCTTACCGGGACAGGGGGCACACCGGGGAGCTGTTTTTT. J is TRBJ2-2 and V is TRBV7-8; TRBD1 matches 12 bases. The germline gives CDR1 SGHVS, CDR2 FQNEAQ. Trimming removed 4 bases from V and 3 bases from J; junction bases left unmatched: 6. CDR3 length equals 17 residues. Full variable domain (rest looked up from reference TRBV7-8 and TRBJ2-2): GAGVSQSPRYKVAKRGQDVALRCDPISGHVSLFWYQQALGQGPEFLTYFQNEAQLDKSGLPSDRFFAERPEGSVSTLKIQRTQQEDSAVYLCASSSYRDRGHTGELFFGEGSRLTVL.

This chain connects TRBV4-3 to TRBJ2-2; tentatively, D is TRBD1 (5 bases). The CDR3 is 18 amino acids. V shed 1 base and J shed 3 bases, with 18 bases lying between them. CDR1 is LGHNA and CDR2 is YSLEER in the germline V gene. The CDR3 region has the DNA TGCGCCAGCAGCCAAGTCCGGCAGGGTGGTGGGTACACCGGGGAGCTGTTTTTT. This encodes CASSQVRQGGGYTGELFF.

V gene TRBV15 combines with J gene TRBJ1-1, with unresolved D. V was clipped by 3 bases and J by 4 bases, with 9 bases between them. This CDR3 region has 13 residues. The germline V gene encodes CDR1 LNHNV and CDR2 YYDKDF (reference sequence). The CDR3 nucleotides read TGTGCCACCAGCAGTCATCTGGGCACTGAAGCTTTCTTT. Translated: CATSSHLGTEAFF.

In the case of this clone: Other DNA sequences in this sample translate to the same CDR3. This rearrangement joins TRBV5-1 to TRBJ2-5, with D unclear. The CDR3 has 12 amino acids. CDR1 is SGHRS and CDR2 is YFSETQ in the germline V gene. The V gene lost 1 base and the J gene lost 1 base, with 2 bases spanning the gap. CDR3 sequence reads: CASSLSQETQYF. CDR3 nucleotides: TGCGCCAGCAGCTTGTCCCAAGAGACCCAGTACTTC.

The chain couples TRBV5-1 to TRBJ2-5, with 11 bases that match TRBD1. CDR3 length equals 16 residues. Trimming took 2 bases from V and 0 from J; bases not matched to a gene: 3. Germline values: CDR1 SGHRS, CDR2 YFSETQ. The CDR3, as DNA: TGCGCCAGCAGCTTTGGACAGGGGGCAAACCAAGAGACCCAGTACTTC. Its protein product is CASSFGQGANQETQYF. Based on the CDR3 plus reference TRBV5-1 and TRBJ2-5, the full variable domain is KAGVTQTPRYLIKTRGQQVTLSCSPISGHRSVSWYQQTPGQGLQFLFEYFSETQRNKGNFPGRFSGRQFSNSRSEMNVSTLELGDSALYLCASSFGQGANQETQYFGPGTRLLVL.

This chain links TRBV2 with TRBJ2-3, with TRBD2 matching 11 bases. CDR1 SNHLY and CDR2 FYNNEI come from the germline V gene. The CDR3 length is 16 residues. J was trimmed by 6 bases and V by 0 bases; bases with no gene match: 5. CDR3 sequence (DNA): TGTGCCAGCAGTGAAGCACTAGCGGGGGTGATGGATACGCAGTATTTT. This sequence encodes CASSEALAGVMDTQYF.

The chain joins TRBV27 to TRBJ2-7, with 10 bases aligning to TRBD1. This CDR3 is 15 amino acids long. V shed 5 bases and J 4 bases; nucleotides not matched to a gene: 8. Germline loops: CDR1 MNHEY, CDR2 SMNVEV (reference sequence). The CDR3 region has the DNA TGTGCCAGCAGTGCGAAAGGGACAGGGGTTTACGAGCAGTACTTC. It encodes CASSAKGTGVYEQYF.

The J gene is TRBJ2-7, the V gene TRBV28, with 8 bases fitting TRBD1. The CDR3 is made up of 14 amino acids. V lost 7 bases and J lost 3; bases outside the gene matches: 8. From germline, CDR1 is MDHEN and CDR2 SYDVKM. Here the CDR3 DNA reads TGTGCCAGCAATCGCAGGGGGCCGGGCTACGAGCAGTACTTC. This gives the protein CASNRRGPGYEQYF.

This clone has just a few counts. This chain joins TRBV7-2 and TRBJ2-3, with D perhaps TRBD2 (6 bases). V was pared by 5 bases and J by 4 bases, with 19 bases between. Germline CDR1 SGHTA, CDR2 FQGNSA. The CDR3 spans 16 residues. The CDR3 loop is CASSLSSGRGADTQYF. CDR3 nucleotides: TGTGCCAGCAGCCTCAGTAGCGGCCGAGGTGCAGATACGCAGTATTTT.

The V gene is TRBV10-3, the J gene TRBJ2-2; TRBD1 aligns across 7 bases. CDR1 ENHRY and CDR2 SYGVKD come from the germline V gene. J gave up 4 bases and V 4 bases, and 6 bases lay outside the gene matches. There are 15 residues in the CDR3. The CDR3 here is CAISGLQGRTGELFF. The CDR3 bases are TGTGCCATCAGTGGTCTACAGGGGCGCACCGGGGAGCTGTTTTTT.

This rearrangement joins TRBV7-9 to TRBJ1-1; D is perhaps TRBD1 (6 bases). Germline V gives CDR1 SEHNR, CDR2 FQNEAQ (reference sequence). Trimming pared 1 base from V and 4 bases from J, leaving 13 bases between. The CDR3 runs to 15 residues. CDR3 in amino acids: CASSLGQGQGTEAFF. The CDR3 DNA follows: TGTGCCAGCAGCTTAGGGCAGGGGCAGGGCACTGAAGCTTTCTTT.

With regard to this clone: Other DNA sequences from this sample encode an identical CDR3 as well. V gene TRBV29-1 combines with J gene TRBJ2-7; D is perhaps TRBD1 or TRBD2 (5 bases each). Germline values: CDR1 SQVTM, CDR2 ANQGSEA. V gave up 4 bases and J gave up 6 bases, with 13 bases separating them. This CDR3 has 12 residues. Here the CDR3 reads CSVGRQGGEQYF. CDR3 sequence (DNA): TGCAGCGTTGGGAGGCAGGGCGGCGAGCAGTACTTC.

This clone came up a few times. The chain joins TRBV23-1 to TRBJ2-7, with TRBD2 matching over 14 bases. TRBV23-1 is flagged as an ORF with uncertain function. V was clipped by 4 bases and J by 6 bases; unmatched bases: 2. CDR3 length: 14 residues. The CDR3 bases are TGCGCCAGCAGTCCAGGACTAGCGGGAGGCGAGCAGTACTTC. The encoded protein is CASSPGLAGGEQYF.

This rearrangement joins TRBV5-4 to TRBJ2-2; D gene unclear. Per the germline V gene, CDR1 is SGHNT and CDR2 is YYREEE (reference sequence). This CDR3 spans 13 amino acids. The V end lost 4 bases, the J end lost 6 bases, and 10 bases lay between the germline ends. The CDR3 spells CASSLLSAGELFF. The CDR3, as DNA: TGTGCCAGCAGCCTCCTCAGCGCCGGGGAGCTGTTTTTT.

In the case of this clone: This sample also contains other DNA sequences that code for the same CDR3. The chain joins TRBV7-3 to TRBJ1-2; 11 bases agree with TRBD1. V shed 4 bases and J 8 bases; nucleotides not matched to a gene: 6. CDR3 length: 14 amino acids. From germline, CDR1 is SGHTA and CDR2 FQGTGA. The CDR3 coding sequence is TGTGCCAGCAGCTCGGGACAGGGGGAGGGAGGCTACACCTTC. It yields the protein CASSSGQGEGGYTF. Based on the CDR3 plus reference TRBV7-3 and TRBJ1-2, the full variable domain is GAGVSQTPSNKVTEKGKYVELRCDPISGHTALYWYRQSLGQGPEFLIYFQGTGAADDSGLPNDRFFAVRPEGSVSTLKIQRTERGDSAVYLCASSSGQGEGGYTFGSGTRLTVV.

V and J are TRBV14 and TRBJ1-2; D remains ambiguous. This CDR3 comprises 15 residues. The germline gives CDR1 SGHDN, CDR2 FVKESK. V lost 1 base to trimming and J lost 2 bases, with 11 bases between them. The CDR3 bases are TGTGCCAGCAGCCAAGTTGCGACACCCAACTATGGCTACACCTTC. Residues: CASSQVATPNYGYTF.

Only a few counts were recorded for this clone. The genes are TRBV4-1 and TRBJ2-2; 8 bases map to TRBD2. Germline values: CDR1 MGHRA, CDR2 YSYEKL. V lost 6 bases and J lost 6; bases outside the gene matches: 6. The CDR3 consists of 14 residues. The CDR3, as DNA: TGCGCCAGCAGGGAAGCGGGAGTTTCCGGGGAGCTGTTTTTT. Its translation is CASREAGVSGELFF.

In its sample, this clone was seen a few times. The chain links TRBV4-1 to TRBJ2-5, with D unclear. In germline, CDR1 is MGHRA, CDR2 YSYEKL. This CDR3 is 16 amino acids long. V lost 0 bases, J lost 2 bases, and 13 bases lay in between. The CDR3 loop reads CASSQERGSIQETQYF. The CDR3, as DNA: TGCGCCAGCAGCCAAGAAAGAGGCTCAATTCAAGAGACCCAGTACTTC.

V is TRBV27 and J is TRBJ2-7; D is perhaps TRBD1 (6 bases). Trimming pared 2 bases from V and 2 bases from J, leaving 10 bases between. Germline V gene sequence: CDR1 MNHEY, CDR2 SMNVEV (reference sequence). CDR3 length: 14 residues. CDR3 in DNA: TGTGCCAGCAGTTTAGACAGGCTGACCTACGAGCAGTACTTC. It encodes CASSLDRLTYEQYF.

A few counts support this clone. This sequence joins TRBV2 and TRBJ2-3; 10 nucleotides agree with TRBD2. V lost 4 bases to trimming and J lost 4 bases; unmatched junction nucleotides: 11. There are 17 residues in the CDR3. Germline V gene data show CDR1 as SNHLY and CDR2 as FYNNEI. In DNA form, the CDR3 reads TGTGCCAGCAGTGGGGCTAGCGGGAGATTATTCCCAGATACGCAGTATTTT. It yields the protein CASSGASGRLFPDTQYF.